This record covers a single T cell receptor beta chain. What it binds is unknown. Using RNA transcripts as the source, TCR beta CDR3 regions were amplified. The primer set for the first-round RT-PCR of the TCR CDR3 was HTBI. TCRdb ran MiXCR on the multiplex PCR reads and lists one entry per CDR3 protein. The sample yields 20,000 to 30,000 distinct CDR3 sequences, less than 65% seen once. The sample originates from a study of T cells in Graves' hyperthyroidism and ophthalmopathy. General observations from the study: The model made its ophthalmopathy prediction, and onset followed a median about 6 months later.

The ends were cut back, 1 base at V and 7 bases at J, with 11 bases in the middle. The germline CDR1 and CDR2 sequences are SGHVS and FQNEAQ. This CDR3 has 15 residues. What was sequenced was blood. This rearrangement joins TRBV7-8 to TRBJ1-6; no firm D call. This clonotype was sampled from a woman between 40 and 50 years old with Graves' hyperthyroidism that later progressed to Graves' ophthalmopathy. The DNA of the CDR3 is TGTGCCAGCAGCTTAGAATACAAGGGCAATTCACCCCTCCACTTT. This codes for CASSLEYKGNSPLHF.